This TCR beta chain was identified during a study of T-cell memory formation after mild COVID-19. Study context: There were largely donor-specific TCR clusters.

CDR1 SEHNR and CDR2 FQNEAQ come from the germline V gene (reference sequence). The length of the CDR3 is 16 residues. The J segment lost 2 bases and the V segment lost 4 bases, leaving 6 bases of the junction unmatched. Of note for this clonotype: Its cognate antigen is unknown.

MiXCR was run by TCRdb on the 5' RACE reads, yielding one entry per CDR3 protein. The table records 100,000 to 150,000 distinct CDR3 sequences, roughly 6.2% of them present only once. Findings of the study overall: Certain responding clones were present in pre-infection memory, suggesting participation of cross-reactive memory.

The chain is built from TRBV7-9 and TRBJ2-3; 10 nucleotides agree with TRBD1. Sequencing input: PBMCs or a T cell subset sorted from them (not recorded which). The TCR originated in an adult woman who had mild COVID-19 (a few samples of this study predate the infection). Cell type and time point are not known. This chain's CDR3 is CASSYGTGAFTDTQYF. The CDR3 DNA reads TGTGCCAGCAGCTACGGGACAGGGGCGTTCACAGATACGCAGTATTTT. The whole variable domain, remainder taken from reference TRBV7-9 and TRBJ2-3, is DTGVSQNPRHKITKRGQNVTFRCDPISEHNRLYWYRQTLGQGPEFLTYFQNEAQLEKSRLLSDRFSAERPKGSFSTLEIQRTEQGDSAMYLCASSYGTGAFTDTQYFGPGTRLTVL.